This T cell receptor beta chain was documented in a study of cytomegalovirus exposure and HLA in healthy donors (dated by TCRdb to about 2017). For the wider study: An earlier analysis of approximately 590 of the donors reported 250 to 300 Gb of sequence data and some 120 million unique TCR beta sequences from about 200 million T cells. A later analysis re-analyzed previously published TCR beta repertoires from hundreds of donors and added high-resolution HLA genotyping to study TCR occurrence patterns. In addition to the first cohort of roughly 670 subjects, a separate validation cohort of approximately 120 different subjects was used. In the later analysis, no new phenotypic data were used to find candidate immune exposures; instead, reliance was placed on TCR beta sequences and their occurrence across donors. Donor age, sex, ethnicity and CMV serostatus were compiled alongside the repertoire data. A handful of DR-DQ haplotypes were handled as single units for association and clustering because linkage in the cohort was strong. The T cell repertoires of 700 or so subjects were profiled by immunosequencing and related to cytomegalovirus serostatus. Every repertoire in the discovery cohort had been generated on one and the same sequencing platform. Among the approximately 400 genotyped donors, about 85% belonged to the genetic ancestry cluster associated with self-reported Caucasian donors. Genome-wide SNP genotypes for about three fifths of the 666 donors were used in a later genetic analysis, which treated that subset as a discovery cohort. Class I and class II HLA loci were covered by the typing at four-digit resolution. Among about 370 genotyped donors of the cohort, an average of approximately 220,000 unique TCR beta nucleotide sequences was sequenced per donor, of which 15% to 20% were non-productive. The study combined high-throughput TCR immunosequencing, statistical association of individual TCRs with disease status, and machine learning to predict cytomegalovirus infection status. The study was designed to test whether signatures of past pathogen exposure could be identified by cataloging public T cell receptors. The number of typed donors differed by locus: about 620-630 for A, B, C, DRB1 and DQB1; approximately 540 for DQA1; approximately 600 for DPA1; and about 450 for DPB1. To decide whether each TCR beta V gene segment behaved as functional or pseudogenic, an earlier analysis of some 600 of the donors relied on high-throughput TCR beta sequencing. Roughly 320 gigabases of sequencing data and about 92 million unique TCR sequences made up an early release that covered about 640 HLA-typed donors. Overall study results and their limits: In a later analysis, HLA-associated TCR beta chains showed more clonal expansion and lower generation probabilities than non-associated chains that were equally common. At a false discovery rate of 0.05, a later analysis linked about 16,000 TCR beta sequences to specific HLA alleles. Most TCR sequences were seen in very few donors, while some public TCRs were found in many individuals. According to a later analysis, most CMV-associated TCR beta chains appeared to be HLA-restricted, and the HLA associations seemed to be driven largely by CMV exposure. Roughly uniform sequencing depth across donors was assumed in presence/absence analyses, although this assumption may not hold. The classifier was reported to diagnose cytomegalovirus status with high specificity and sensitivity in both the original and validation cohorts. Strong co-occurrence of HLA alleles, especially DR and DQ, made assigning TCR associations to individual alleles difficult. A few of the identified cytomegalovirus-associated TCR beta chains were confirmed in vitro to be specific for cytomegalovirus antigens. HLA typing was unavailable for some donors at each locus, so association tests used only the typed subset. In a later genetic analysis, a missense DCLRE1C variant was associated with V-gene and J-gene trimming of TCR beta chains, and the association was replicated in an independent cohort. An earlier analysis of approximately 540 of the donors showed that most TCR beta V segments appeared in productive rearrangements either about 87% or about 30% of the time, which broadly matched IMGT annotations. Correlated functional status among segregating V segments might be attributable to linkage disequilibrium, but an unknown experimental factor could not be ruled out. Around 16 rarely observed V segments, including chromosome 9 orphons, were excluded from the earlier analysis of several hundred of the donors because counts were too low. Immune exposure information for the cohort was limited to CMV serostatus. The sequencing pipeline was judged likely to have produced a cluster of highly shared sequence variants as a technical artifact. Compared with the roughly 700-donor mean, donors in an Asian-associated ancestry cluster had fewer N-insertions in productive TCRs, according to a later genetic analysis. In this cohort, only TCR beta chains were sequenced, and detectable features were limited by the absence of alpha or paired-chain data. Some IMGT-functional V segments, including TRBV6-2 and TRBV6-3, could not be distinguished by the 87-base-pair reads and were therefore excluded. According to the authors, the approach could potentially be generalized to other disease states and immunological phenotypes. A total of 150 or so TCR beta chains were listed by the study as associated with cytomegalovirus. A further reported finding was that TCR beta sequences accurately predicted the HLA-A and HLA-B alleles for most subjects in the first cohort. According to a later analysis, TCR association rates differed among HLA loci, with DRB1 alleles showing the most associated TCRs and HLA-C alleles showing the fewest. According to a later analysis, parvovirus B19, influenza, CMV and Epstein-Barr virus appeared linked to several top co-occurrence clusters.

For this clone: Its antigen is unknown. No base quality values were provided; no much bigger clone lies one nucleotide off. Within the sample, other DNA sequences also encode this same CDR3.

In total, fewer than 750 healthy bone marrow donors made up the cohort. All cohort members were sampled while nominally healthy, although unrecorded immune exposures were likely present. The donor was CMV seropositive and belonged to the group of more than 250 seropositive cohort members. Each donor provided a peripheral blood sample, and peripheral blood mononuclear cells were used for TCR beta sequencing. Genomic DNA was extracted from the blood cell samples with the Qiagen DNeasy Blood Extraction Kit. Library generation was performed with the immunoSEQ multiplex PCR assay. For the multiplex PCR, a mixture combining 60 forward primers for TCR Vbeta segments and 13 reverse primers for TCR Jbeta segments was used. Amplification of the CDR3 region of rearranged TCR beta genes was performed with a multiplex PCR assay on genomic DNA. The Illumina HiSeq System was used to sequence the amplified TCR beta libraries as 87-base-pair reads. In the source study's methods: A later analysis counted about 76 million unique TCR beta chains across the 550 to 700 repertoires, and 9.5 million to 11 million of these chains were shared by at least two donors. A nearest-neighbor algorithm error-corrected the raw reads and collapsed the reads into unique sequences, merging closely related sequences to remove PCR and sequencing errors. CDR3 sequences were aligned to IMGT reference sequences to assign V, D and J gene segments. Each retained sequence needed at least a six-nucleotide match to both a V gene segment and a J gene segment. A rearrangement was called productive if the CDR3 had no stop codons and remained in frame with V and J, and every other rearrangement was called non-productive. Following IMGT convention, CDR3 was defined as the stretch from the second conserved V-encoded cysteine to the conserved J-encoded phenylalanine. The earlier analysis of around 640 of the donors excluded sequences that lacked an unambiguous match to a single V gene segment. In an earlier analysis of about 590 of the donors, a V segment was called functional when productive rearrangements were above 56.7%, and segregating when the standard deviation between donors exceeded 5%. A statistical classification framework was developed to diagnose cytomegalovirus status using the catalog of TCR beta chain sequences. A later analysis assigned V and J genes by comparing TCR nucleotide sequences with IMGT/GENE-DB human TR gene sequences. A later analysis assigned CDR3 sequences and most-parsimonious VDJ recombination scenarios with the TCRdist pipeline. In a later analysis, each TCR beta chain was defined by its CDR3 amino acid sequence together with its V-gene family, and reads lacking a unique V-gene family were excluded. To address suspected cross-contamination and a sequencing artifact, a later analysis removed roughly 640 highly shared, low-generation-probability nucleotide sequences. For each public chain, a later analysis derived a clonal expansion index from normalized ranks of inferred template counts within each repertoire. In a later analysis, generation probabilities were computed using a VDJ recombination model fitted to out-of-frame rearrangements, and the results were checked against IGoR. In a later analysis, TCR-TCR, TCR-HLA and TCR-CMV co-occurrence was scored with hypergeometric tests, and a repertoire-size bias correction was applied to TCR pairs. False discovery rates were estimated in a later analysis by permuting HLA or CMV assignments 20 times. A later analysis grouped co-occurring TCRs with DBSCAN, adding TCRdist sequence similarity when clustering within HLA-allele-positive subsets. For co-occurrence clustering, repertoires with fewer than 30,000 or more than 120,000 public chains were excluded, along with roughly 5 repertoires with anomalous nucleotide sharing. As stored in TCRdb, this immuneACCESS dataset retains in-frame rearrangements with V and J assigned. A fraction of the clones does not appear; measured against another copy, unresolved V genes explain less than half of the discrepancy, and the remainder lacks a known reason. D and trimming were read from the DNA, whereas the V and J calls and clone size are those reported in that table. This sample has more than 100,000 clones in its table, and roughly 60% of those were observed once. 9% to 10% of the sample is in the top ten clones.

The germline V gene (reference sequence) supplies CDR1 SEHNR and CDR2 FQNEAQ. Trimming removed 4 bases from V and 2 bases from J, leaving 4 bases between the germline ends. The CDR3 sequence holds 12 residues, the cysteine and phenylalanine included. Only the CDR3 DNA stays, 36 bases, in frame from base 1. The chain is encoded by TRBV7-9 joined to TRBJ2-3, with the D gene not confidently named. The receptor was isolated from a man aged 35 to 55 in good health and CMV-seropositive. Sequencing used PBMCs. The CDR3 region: CASSSITDTQYF. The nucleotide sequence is TGTGCCAGCAGCTCAATCACAGATACGCAGTATTTT.